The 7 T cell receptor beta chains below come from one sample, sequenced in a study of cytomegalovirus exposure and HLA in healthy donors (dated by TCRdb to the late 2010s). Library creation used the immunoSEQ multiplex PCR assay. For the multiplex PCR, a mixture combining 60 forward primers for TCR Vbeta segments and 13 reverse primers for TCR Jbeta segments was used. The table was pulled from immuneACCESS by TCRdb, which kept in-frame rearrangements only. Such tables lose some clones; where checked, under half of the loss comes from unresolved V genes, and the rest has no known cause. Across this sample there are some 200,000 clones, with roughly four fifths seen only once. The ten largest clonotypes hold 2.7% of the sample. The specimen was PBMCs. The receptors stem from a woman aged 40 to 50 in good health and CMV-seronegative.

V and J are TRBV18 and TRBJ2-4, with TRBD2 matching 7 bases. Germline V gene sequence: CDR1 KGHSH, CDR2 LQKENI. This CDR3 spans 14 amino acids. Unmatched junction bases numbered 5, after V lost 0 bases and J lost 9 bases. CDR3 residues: CASSPPGREGIQYF. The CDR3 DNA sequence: TGTGCCAGCTCACCACCTGGCAGGGAGGGCATTCAGTACTTC.

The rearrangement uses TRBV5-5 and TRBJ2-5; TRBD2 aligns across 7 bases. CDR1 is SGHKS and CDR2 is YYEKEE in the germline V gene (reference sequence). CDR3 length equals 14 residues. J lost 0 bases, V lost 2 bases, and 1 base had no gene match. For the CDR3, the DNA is TGTGCCAGCAGCTTCGGGACTAACCAAGAGACCCAGTACTTC. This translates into CASSFGTNQETQYF. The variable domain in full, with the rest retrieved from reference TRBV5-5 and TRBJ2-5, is DAGVTQSPTHLIKTRGQQVTLRCSPISGHKSVSWYQQVLGQGPQFIFQYYEKEERGRGNFPDRFSARQFPNYSSELNVNALLLGDSALYLCASSFGTNQETQYFGPGTRLLVL.

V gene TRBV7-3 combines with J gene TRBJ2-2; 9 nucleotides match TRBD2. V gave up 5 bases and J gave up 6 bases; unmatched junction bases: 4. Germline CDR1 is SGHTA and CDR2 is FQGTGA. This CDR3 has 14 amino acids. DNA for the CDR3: TGTGCCAGCAGCCCTACTAGCGGGCCCGGGGAGCTGTTTTTT. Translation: CASSPTSGPGELFF.

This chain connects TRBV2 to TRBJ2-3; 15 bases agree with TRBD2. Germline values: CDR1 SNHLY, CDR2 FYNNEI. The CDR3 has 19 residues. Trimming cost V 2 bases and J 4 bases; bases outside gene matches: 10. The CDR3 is CASSEWGGLAGGLADTQYF. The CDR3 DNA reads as TGTGCCAGCAGTGAATGGGGGGGACTAGCGGGAGGTCTTGCAGATACGCAGTATTTT.

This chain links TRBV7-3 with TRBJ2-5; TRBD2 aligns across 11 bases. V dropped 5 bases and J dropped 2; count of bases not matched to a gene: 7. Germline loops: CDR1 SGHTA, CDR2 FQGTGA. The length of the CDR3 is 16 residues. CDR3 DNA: TGTGCCAGCAGCCGGGGTAGCGGGAGGGGTCAAGAGACCCAGTACTTC. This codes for CASSRGSGRGQETQYF.

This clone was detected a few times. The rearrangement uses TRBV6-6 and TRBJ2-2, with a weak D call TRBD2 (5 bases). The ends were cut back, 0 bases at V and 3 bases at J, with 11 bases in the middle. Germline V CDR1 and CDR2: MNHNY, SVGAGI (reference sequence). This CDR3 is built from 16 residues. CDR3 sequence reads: CASSYSIVDYTGELFF. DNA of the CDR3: TGTGCCAGCAGTTACTCGATAGTGGACTACACCGGGGAGCTGTTTTTT.

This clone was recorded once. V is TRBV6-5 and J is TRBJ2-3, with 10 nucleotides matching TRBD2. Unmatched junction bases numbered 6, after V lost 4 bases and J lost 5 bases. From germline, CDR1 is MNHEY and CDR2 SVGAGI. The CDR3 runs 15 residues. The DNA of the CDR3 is TGTGCCAGCAGTTTTACTAGCGGGATAAAAGATACGCAGTATTTT. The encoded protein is CASSFTSGIKDTQYF.